The entry that follows covers one T cell receptor beta chain sequence. The sample comes from a study of blood T cell repertoires in COVID-19. CDR1 is LGHDT and CDR2 is YNNKEL in the germline V gene (reference sequence). The length of the CDR3 is 19 residues. J gave up 4 bases and V 3 bases, and 16 bases lay outside the gene matches. In the study's own analysis: Amplification from reference gene primers served as the basis for estimated nucleated cell counts. Repertoires were generated with immunoSEQ multiplex PCR, while TCRdb's copy carries only in-frame clones and drops some. V and J calls and clone size are those listed in that table; D and trimming were worked out from the DNA. The profile covers about 420,000 clones, with 85% to 90% appearing a single time and more than 0.7% taken by the ten largest.

This chain uses TRBV3-1 (or the pseudogene TRBV3-2) with TRBJ2-3; 10 nucleotides line up with TRBD2. This clonotype was sampled from a man younger than 35 with COVID-19, enrolled during active disease. Sequencing was carried out using peripheral blood. The CDR3 reads CASSQGPLAGVRVADTQYF. The CDR3 nucleotides read TGTGCCAGCAGCCAGGGTCCTCTAGCGGGAGTGAGAGTGGCAGATACGCAGTATTTT.